The rows below give T cell receptor beta chains drawn from one sample of a study of control samples from healthy donors and cancer patients. Sequenced by immunoSEQ multiplex PCR; TCRdb stores in-frame clones only, minus some. The sample has 120,000 to 150,000 clones; approximately 92% are singletons. What was sequenced was blood. The receptors stem from a man in his thirties or forties in good health. The CDR3 runs from the conserved cysteine through the conserved F or W. A D gene is named only where the DNA matches it firmly. Not every row has a clone size; where given, it reads once, few, many or a size class.

D	size	V	J	CDR3	DNA
TRBD1	NA	TRBV11-2	TRBJ1-1	CASSMDRGPPNTEAFF	TGTGCCAGCAGCATGGACAGGGGGCCACCGAACACTGAAGCTTTCTTT
NA	NA	TRBV30	TRBJ1-3	CAWSLKGMIGNTIYF	TGTGCCTGGAGTCTAAAAGGGATGATTGGAAACACCATATATTTT
NA	NA	TRBV19	TRBJ2-1	CASSIGHTSSYNEQFF	TGTGCCAGTAGTATTGGTCACACGAGCTCCTACAATGAGCAGTTCTTC
NA	NA	TRBV6-1	TRBJ1-1	CASSDNRAPEAFF	TGTGCCAGCAGTGATAACAGGGCCCCTGAAGCTTTCTTT
TRBD2	NA	TRBV2	TRBJ2-3	CASSLFGGADTQYF	TGTGCCAGCAGCCTCTTCGGGGGGGCAGATACGCAGTATTTT
TRBD2	NA	TRBV19	TRBJ2-3	CASSRSGGTDTQYF	TGTGCCAGTAGCCGTAGCGGGGGAACAGATACGCAGTATTTT
TRBD1	NA	TRBV28	TRBJ1-2	CASSGTGSYGYTF	TGTGCCAGCAGTGGGACAGGGAGCTATGGCTACACCTTC
TRBD2	NA	TRBV27	TRBJ2-1	CASSLSSAGGPYNEQFF	TGTGCCAGCAGTTTATCTTCCGCGGGGGGGCCTTACAATGAGCAGTTCTTC
NA	NA	TRBV4-1	TRBJ1-1	CASSQGRTMGTEAFF	TGCGCCAGCAGCCAAGGCCGGACCATGGGCACTGAAGCTTTCTTT
NA	NA	TRBV27	TRBJ2-1	CASSYGGDPHFSSYNEQFF	TGTGCCAGCAGTTATGGGGGAGACCCGCACTTTAGCTCCTACAATGAGCAGTTCTTC
NA	NA	TRBV5-4	TRBJ2-5	CASSFRVGETQYF	TGTGCCAGCAGCTTTCGTGTCGGGGAGACCCAGTACTTC
NA	NA	TRBV5-1	TRBJ1-2	CASKRQDSYGYTF	TGCGCCAGCAAAAGACAGGATAGCTATGGCTACACCTTC
NA	NA	TRBV24-1	TRBJ1-4	CATSDAGVGEKLFF	TGTGCCACCAGTGATGCAGGGGTGGGTGAAAAACTGTTTTTT
NA	NA	TRBV6-5	TRBJ1-1	CASSSFTEAFF	TGTGCCAGCAGTAGTTTCACTGAAGCTTTCTTT
TRBD1	NA	TRBV27	TRBJ2-7	CASTSGTGGAEQYF	TGTGCCAGCACCTCCGGGACAGGGGGCGCTGAGCAGTACTTC
NA	NA	TRBV6-5	TRBJ1-4	CASSQGIVSEKLFF	TGTGCCAGCAGCCAAGGGATTGTGAGTGAAAAACTGTTTTTT
TRBD1	NA	TRBV25-1	TRBJ2-7	CASSRGQTTYEQYF	TGTGCCAGCAGTCGGGGACAGACGACCTACGAGCAGTACTTC
NA	NA	TRBV2	TRBJ2-2	CASRAGRANTGELFF	TGTGCCAGTCGAGCTGGACGGGCGAACACCGGGGAGCTGTTTTTT
NA	NA	TRBV30	TRBJ1-4	CAWSITQGGNEKLFF	TGTGCCTGGAGTATCACACAGGGAGGTAATGAAAAACTGTTTTTT
TRBD1	NA	TRBV5-1	TRBJ1-1	CASSLGTGNTEAFF	TGCGCCAGCAGCTTGGGGACAGGAAACACTGAAGCTTTCTTT
TRBD2	once	TRBV2	TRBJ2-1	CASSVGLADNEQFF	TGTGCCAGCAGTGTCGGGCTAGCGGACAATGAGCAGTTCTTC
NA	NA	TRBV15	TRBJ1-2	CATSRDRGDGYTF	TGTGCCACCAGCAGAGACAGGGGTGATGGCTACACCTTC
NA	NA	TRBV18	TRBJ2-7	CASSLLGQGLEQYF	TGTGCCAGCTCCCTTTTGGGCCAGGGACTCGAGCAGTACTTC
TRBD1	NA	TRBV6-2/TRBV6-3	TRBJ1-1	CASSHPTGFTEAFF	TGTGCCAGCAGTCACCCGACAGGGTTCACTGAAGCTTTCTTT